This T cell receptor (beta chain) appears in the sequencing data of a study of blood T cells in healthy people across ages. Study observations and caveats: TCR beta diversity, measured per million T cells, fell in a roughly linear way with age.

The donors, aged about 6 to 90, were healthy Caucasians from Russia. Total RNA extraction produced at least 5.5 micrograms (per sample) for the study. A remark on this clonotype: Its antigen remains unidentified.

Primed by a sample-barcoded 5' primer and a J-beta primer mix, a second PCR proceeded for about 6 to 11 cycles. TCRdb used MiXCR to reprocess the 5' RACE reads, holding one entry per CDR3 protein. The sample has around 990,000 distinct CDR3 sequences, roughly two fifths seen once; the top ten hold about an eighth. Germline values: CDR1 MNHEY, CDR2 SVGEGT. CDR3 size: 15 residues. The V end was cut by 2 bases, the J end by 5 bases, with 12 bases between. The sequenced material came from blood. This chain joins TRBV6-2 or TRBV6-3 and TRBJ1-4; D is possibly TRBD1 (5 bases). This receptor was obtained from a man between 18 and 29 years old in good health. The CDR3 reads CASSYEGTSNEKLFF. The CDR3 DNA sequence: TGTGCCAGCAGTTACGAGGGGACGAGCAATGAAAAACTGTTTTTT.